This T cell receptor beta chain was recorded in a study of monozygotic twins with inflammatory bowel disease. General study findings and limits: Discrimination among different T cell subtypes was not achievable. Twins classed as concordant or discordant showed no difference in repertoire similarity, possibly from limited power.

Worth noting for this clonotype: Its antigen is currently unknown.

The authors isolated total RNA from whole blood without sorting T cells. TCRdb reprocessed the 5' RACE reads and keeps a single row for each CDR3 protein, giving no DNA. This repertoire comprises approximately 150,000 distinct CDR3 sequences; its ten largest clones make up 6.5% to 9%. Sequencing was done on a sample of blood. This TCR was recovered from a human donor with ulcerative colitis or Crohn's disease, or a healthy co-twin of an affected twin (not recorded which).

The chain's CDR3 is CASSRGANNQPQHF. This sequence joins TRBV2 and TRBJ1-5; TCRdb picks TRBD1, but there is no DNA to check that call. Germline V gene data show CDR1 as SNHLY and CDR2 as FYNNEI. The CDR3 contains 14 residues.